This TCR beta chain came from a study of blood T cell repertoires in COVID-19. Study information: Sites across the United States, Italy and Spain contributed samples from acute and convalescent COVID-19. The analysed material was cDNA or gDNA that came from T cells, B-cell-depleted T cells, or PBMCs.

Trimming removed 8 bases at V and 4 bases at J, with 15 bases between. CDR3 size: 14 residues. Germline CDR1 is SNHLY and CDR2 is FYNNEI. Original handling: From reference gene primer amplification, estimates of nucleated cell counts were derived. Generated by immunoSEQ multiplex PCR, the TCRdb table keeps only in-frame clones and is missing some. The DNA gave D and trimming, while V, J and clone size come from that table. The table shows more than 110,000 clones, with 65% to 80% occurring only once. The receptor was derived from an elderly man with acute or convalescent COVID-19. Sequenced material: peripheral blood. The V and J genes are TRBV2 and TRBJ1-3; no definite D call. CDR3 nucleotide sequence: TGTGCCAGCGCCCTCGAGGGCGGAGGAAACACCATATATTTT. This codes for CASALEGGGNTIYF.